The 25 T cell receptor beta chains presented below share a single source sample, sequenced in a study of Ad26.COV2.S vaccination and SARS-CoV-2 variants. Treatment noted: about 20 received Ad26.COV2.S at low or high dose, single or two shots; about 5 received placebo; per-sample allocation not given. Collection of the samples took place on day 63 after the first injection of vaccine or placebo. Assay: immunoSEQ multiplex PCR; the TCRdb copy retains only in-frame clones and omits some. Among about 400,000 clones listed, less than 90% were seen once. This sample comprised peripheral blood, obtained in a trial of Ad26.COV2.S vaccine versus placebo. The receptor set was obtained from a person between 18 and 59 years old who received the Ad26.COV2.S COVID-19 vaccine or a placebo.

This CDR3 reads CASGAYGLHQPQHF. Written as DNA, the CDR3 is TGTGCCAGCGGAGCTTATGGGTTGCATCAGCCCCAGCATTTT. The V gene is TRBV7-2, the J gene TRBJ1-5; D not certain. Per germline, CDR1 SGHTA and CDR2 FQGNSA. V shed 8 bases and J shed 5 bases, with 16 bases lying between them. The CDR3 contains 14 residues.

The chain uses TRBV5-6 and TRBJ2-1; D possibly corresponds to TRBD2 (6 bases). The germline CDR1 and CDR2 sequences are SGHDT and YYEEEE. Between the trimmed V and J ends, which lost 0 bases and 7 bases, there was a span of 8 bases. There are 13 residues in the CDR3. For the CDR3, the DNA is TGTGCCAGCAGCTTGGTAGGAGGGAATGAGCAGTTCTTC. Translated, it gives CASSLVGGNEQFF.

The chain couples TRBV3-1 (or the pseudogene TRBV3-2) to TRBJ2-1, with unresolved D. Germline CDR1 and CDR2: LGHDT and YNNKEL (reference sequence). The CDR3 is 13 residues long. Trimming removed 3 bases at V and 9 bases at J, with 12 bases between. CDR3 residues: CASSQDPEAEQFF. For the CDR3, the DNA is TGTGCCAGCAGCCAGGACCCCGAGGCTGAGCAGTTCTTC.

The V and J genes are TRBV10-3 and TRBJ1-5, with 9 nucleotides matching TRBD1. This CDR3 spans 14 amino acids. Looked up from germline, CDR1 is ENHRY and CDR2 is SYGVKD. With 5 bases clipped from V and 7 bases from J, the junction kept 6 bases outside the gene matches. CDR3 in DNA: TGTGCCATCAGTCGGACAGGGGACGAGCAGCCCCAGCATTTT. Encoded protein: CAISRTGDEQPQHF.

The rearrangement joins TRBV30 to TRBJ2-7, with 12 bases fitting TRBD1. The CDR3 spans 14 residues. Germline V lookup: CDR1 GTSNPN, CDR2 SVGIG (reference sequence). The J segment lost 6 bases and the V segment lost 5 bases, leaving 8 bases of the junction unmatched. The CDR3 is CAWETGTGGVEQYF. The CDR3 DNA reads as TGTGCCTGGGAAACCGGGACAGGGGGCGTCGAGCAGTACTTC. Together with reference TRBV30 and TRBJ2-7, the CDR3 gives the full variable domain: SQTIHQWPATLVQPVGSPLSLECTVEGTSNPNLYWYRQAAGRGLQLLFYSVGIGQISSEVPQNLSASRPQDRQFILSSKKLLLSDSGFYLCAWETGTGGVEQYFGPGTRLTVT.

This chain uses TRBV28 with TRBJ1-5, with 7 bases aligning to TRBD1. V lost 5 bases, J lost 1 base, and 5 bases stayed unmatched. The CDR3 sequence is 15 residues long. The germline gives CDR1 MDHEN, CDR2 SYDVKM. The CDR3 sequence: CASSITGVSNQPQHF. The CDR3 DNA follows: TGTGCCAGCAGTATTACAGGGGTGAGCAATCAGCCCCAGCATTTT.

J is TRBJ2-1 and V is TRBV7-9, with D tentatively TRBD1 or TRBD2 (5 bases each). V dropped 5 bases and J dropped 4 bases, with 27 bases sitting between them. This CDR3 region has 19 residues. The germline gives CDR1 SEHNR, CDR2 FQNEAQ (reference sequence). For the CDR3, the DNA is TGTGCCAGCAGCCGACAACCCGGGACGACCCTCTACGCGTACAATGAGCAGTTCTTC. Encoded protein: CASSRQPGTTLYAYNEQFF.

This rearrangement joins TRBV7-9 to TRBJ2-3; D gene unclear. The CDR3 sequence is 13 residues long. Germline V gives CDR1 SEHNR, CDR2 FQNEAQ (reference sequence). Trimming took 8 bases from V and 0 from J, leaving 9 bases between them. CDR3 bases: TGTGCCAGCTCATCAGCTAGCACAGATACGCAGTATTTT. Amino acids: CASSSASTDTQYF.

This chain connects TRBV9 to TRBJ2-1; the match to TRBD2 covers 9 bases. The CDR3 runs 17 residues. CDR1 is SGDLS and CDR2 is YYNGEE in the germline V gene. V shed 3 bases and J 5 bases; nucleotides not matched to a gene: 12. The CDR3 region has the DNA TGTGCCAGCAGCGCCCCCCTCAAAGCGGGGGGAAACAATGAGCAGTTCTTC. It is translated as CASSAPLKAGGNNEQFF.

A single count supports this clone. This chain links TRBV7-2 with TRBJ2-2, with TRBD2 matching over 10 bases. This CDR3 is built from 19 residues. J lost 4 bases, V lost 5 bases, and 16 bases had no gene match. Germline V gives CDR1 SGHTA, CDR2 FQGNSA. The CDR3 bases are TGTGCCAGCAGCACCCTGGGAATAGCGGGGGGTCAGGGCACCGGGGAGCTGTTTTTT. As protein: CASSTLGIAGGQGTGELFF. The full variable domain, completed using reference TRBV7-2 and TRBJ2-2, is GAGVSQSPSNKVTEKGKDVELRCDPISGHTALYWYRQSLGQGLEFLIYFQGNSAPDKSGLPSDRFSAERTGGSVSTLTIQRTQQEDSAVYLCASSTLGIAGGQGTGELFFGEGSRLTVL.

V and J are TRBV24-1 and TRBJ2-1; D is undetermined. The V end was cut by 7 bases, the J end by 5 bases, with 5 bases between. This CDR3 contains 11 residues. In germline, CDR1 is KGHDR, CDR2 SFDVKD. CDR3 sequence (DNA): TGTGCCACCAGGGGCAACAATGAGCAGTTCTTC. This codes for CATRGNNEQFF.

The V call is TRBV2, the J call TRBJ1-1; possible D gene TRBD1, 6 bases. Germline loops: CDR1 SNHLY, CDR2 FYNNEI. Trimming took off 8 bases at V and 3 bases at J, with 13 bases between the two ends. CDR3 length equals 13 residues. CDR3 in amino acids: CASLPTGYTEAFF. Here the CDR3 DNA reads TGTGCCAGCTTACCTACAGGGTACACTGAAGCTTTCTTT. Supplemented by reference TRBV2 and TRBJ1-1, the full variable domain reads EPEVTQTPSHQVTQMGQEVILRCVPISNHLYFYWYRQILGQKVEFLVSFYNNEISEKSEIFDDQFSVERPDGSNFTLKIRSTKLEDSAMYFCASLPTGYTEAFFGQGTRLTVV.

The chain combines TRBV19 with TRBJ1-4; D gene unclear. The CDR3 runs to 17 residues. Germline V gene lookup returns CDR1 LNHDA and CDR2 SQIVND (reference sequence). V dropped 0 bases and J dropped 0 bases, with 11 bases sitting between them. This chain's CDR3 is CASSIDLEAATNEKLFF. The CDR3, as DNA: TGTGCCAGTAGTATAGATTTGGAGGCAGCAACTAATGAAAAACTGTTTTTT. The full variable domain, in which reference TRBV19 and TRBJ1-4 provide the parts outside the CDR3, is DGGITQSPKYLFRKEGQNVTLSCEQNLNHDAMYWYRQDPGQGLRLIYYSQIVNDFQKGDIAEGYSVSREKKESFPLTVTSAQKNPTAFYLCASSIDLEAATNEKLFFGSGTQLSVL.

The chain employs TRBV12-3 or TRBV12-4 and TRBJ1-2; D remains ambiguous. The CDR3 runs 13 residues. V lost 7 bases and J 2 bases, leaving 11 bases between the germline ends. For the CDR3, the DNA is TGTGCCAGCACTTCCGACGGAAACTATGGCTACACCTTC. It translates to CASTSDGNYGYTF.

V and J are TRBV18 and TRBJ1-1; 9 bases map to TRBD1. The CDR3 loop spans 16 amino acids. Trimming removed 4 bases from V and 5 bases from J; junction bases left unmatched: 11. CDR1 and CDR2 (germline): KGHSH, LQKENI. CDR3 residues: CASSLRDRDLGTEAFF. For the CDR3, the DNA is TGTGCCAGCTCACTCCGGGACAGGGATTTAGGTACTGAAGCTTTCTTT.

The chain uses TRBV24-1 and TRBJ2-6; TRBD1 might be the D (6 bases). The CDR3 contains 15 residues. The V end lost 10 bases, the J end lost 4 bases, and 16 bases lay between the germline ends. The germline V gene encodes CDR1 KGHDR and CDR2 SFDVKD. The CDR3 DNA reads as TGTGCCACGGCAAGCCCAGGGGTAGGGGCCAACGTCCTGACTTTC. It codes for CATASPGVGANVLTF.

The rearrangement links TRBV15 to TRBJ2-5; 12 bases map to TRBD2. CDR3 length: 16 residues. Per the germline V gene, CDR1 is LNHNV and CDR2 is YYDKDF (reference sequence). Trimming removed 2 bases from V and 3 bases from J; junction bases left unmatched: 4. The CDR3 nucleotides read TGTGCCACCAGCAGACGACGGACTAGCGGGGAAGAGACCCAGTACTTC. Protein sequence: CATSRRRTSGEETQYF.

This clone was seen a few times. The chain joins TRBV19 to TRBJ1-2, with 7 nucleotides matching TRBD1. The junction had 8 bases not matched to a gene; V was cut back by 3 bases and J by 4 bases. Germline V lookup: CDR1 LNHDA, CDR2 SQIVND (reference sequence). The CDR3 has 15 amino acids. The CDR3 nucleotides are TGTGCCAGTAGTATTGAAGGGACAGACATCTATGGCTACACCTTC. Its protein product is CASSIEGTDIYGYTF.

The genes are TRBV7-6 and TRBJ2-2, with D unresolved. The CDR3 has 14 residues. Germline CDR1 SGHVS, CDR2 FNYEAQ. V was cut by 6 bases and J by 5 bases, with 13 bases left in between. For the CDR3, the DNA is TGTGCCAGCAGAGCAAGGGTTGGTACCGGGGAGCTGTTTTTT. Translated: CASRARVGTGELFF.

The V gene is TRBV2, the J gene TRBJ1-5; no clear D gene. In germline, CDR1 is SNHLY, CDR2 FYNNEI. The CDR3 extends over 13 amino acids. V dropped 3 bases and J dropped 3 bases, with 6 bases sitting between them. This CDR3 reads CASSDHTNQPQHF. CDR3 in DNA: TGTGCCAGCAGTGACCATACCAATCAGCCCCAGCATTTT.

V is TRBV27 and J is TRBJ1-2; possibly TRBD1 for D (6 bases). Germline values: CDR1 MNHEY, CDR2 SMNVEV (reference sequence). The V end was cut by 4 bases, the J end by 4 bases, with 16 bases between. CDR3 size: 15 residues. CDR3 sequence: CASSSLRGGIYGYTF. CDR3 DNA sequence: TGTGCCAGCAGTTCCCTGCGCGGGGGCATCTATGGCTACACCTTC.

This chain links TRBV29-1 with TRBJ1-1; D may be TRBD1 (5 bases). Between the trimmed V and J ends, which lost 3 bases and 8 bases, there was a span of 13 bases. The CDR3 loop spans 12 amino acids. Germline CDR1 SQVTM, CDR2 ANQGSEA. The CDR3: CSVDRERLEAFF. CDR3 sequence (DNA): TGCAGCGTTGACAGGGAGAGGTTGGAAGCTTTCTTT. Filled out from reference TRBV29-1 and TRBJ1-1, the complete variable domain reads SAVISQKPSRDICQRGTSLTIQCQVDSQVTMMFWYRQQPGQSLTLIATANQGSEATYESGFVIDKFPISRPNLTFSTLTVSNMSPEDSSIYLCSVDRERLEAFFGQGTRLTVV.

V is TRBV6-6 and J is TRBJ2-7, with 7 bases matching TRBD1. Germline lookup yields CDR1 MNHNY and CDR2 SVGAGI (reference sequence). The CDR3 has 15 residues. V lost 4 bases, J lost 2 bases, and 8 bases stayed unmatched. The CDR3 sequence is CASSSDLGQPYEQYF. The CDR3 DNA reads TGTGCCAGCAGTTCCGATTTGGGACAGCCCTACGAGCAGTACTTC.

The V gene is TRBV7-9, the J gene TRBJ2-2; the D gene is possibly TRBD1 (5 bases). Germline lookup yields CDR1 SEHNR and CDR2 FQNEAQ (reference sequence). The CDR3 spans 16 residues. Trimming cost V 1 base and J 0 bases, with 9 bases left between them. CDR3 sequence reads: CASSLVGATNTGELFF. The CDR3 nucleotides read TGTGCCAGCAGCTTAGTTGGGGCAACGAACACCGGGGAGCTGTTTTTT.

The chain links TRBV19 to TRBJ2-2, with 7 bases aligning to TRBD1. Germline V gene lookup returns CDR1 LNHDA and CDR2 SQIVND (reference sequence). V gave up 6 bases and J gave up 0 bases; unmatched junction bases: 4. CDR3 length equals 15 residues. The CDR3 loop reads CASSPGQPNTGELFF. DNA for the CDR3: TGTGCCAGTAGCCCGGGACAGCCGAACACCGGGGAGCTGTTTTTT.